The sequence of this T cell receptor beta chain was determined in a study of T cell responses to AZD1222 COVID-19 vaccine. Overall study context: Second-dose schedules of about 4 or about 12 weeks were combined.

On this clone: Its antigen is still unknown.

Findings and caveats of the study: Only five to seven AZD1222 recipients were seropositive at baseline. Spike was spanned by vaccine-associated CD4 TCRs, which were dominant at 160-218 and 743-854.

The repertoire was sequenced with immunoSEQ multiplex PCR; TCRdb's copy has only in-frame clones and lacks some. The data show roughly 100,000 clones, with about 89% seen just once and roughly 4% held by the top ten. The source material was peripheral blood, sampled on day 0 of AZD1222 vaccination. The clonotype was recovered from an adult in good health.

CDR3 in amino acids: CASSPLRGISGNTIYF. CDR3 bases: TGTGCCAGCAGCCCTCTCCGGGGGATCTCTGGAAACACCATATATTTT. This chain uses TRBV3-1 (or the pseudogene TRBV3-2) with TRBJ1-3; D possibly corresponds to TRBD1 (5 bases). CDR1 and CDR2 from the germline V gene are LGHDT and YNNKEL (reference sequence). The CDR3 runs 16 residues. Trimming took off 4 bases at V and 0 bases at J, with 13 bases between the two ends.